This TCR beta chain was captured by sequencing in a study of radiation and T cells in renal cell carcinoma. Across the whole study: Nephrectomy followed 15 Gy stereotactic body radiation by 4 weeks.

CDR3 length: 17 residues. V lost 0 bases, J lost 3 bases, and 7 bases stayed unmatched. Germline loops: CDR1 KGHSH, CDR2 LQKENI. Clones were sequenced by immunoSEQ multiplex PCR, and TCRdb holds only the in-frame ones, with some missing. The sample holds 100,000 to 150,000 clones, around 85% seen once. Regarding time point: blood 2 weeks post-SBRT. As for treatment: 15 Gy SBRT to primary tumor, nephrectomy 4 weeks later. Radiation-treated patients gave blood at baseline, week 2 and week 4. The patient's renal cell carcinoma had clear cell pathology. The source of this sequence is a middle-aged man with renal cell carcinoma. The sample consisted of blood, taken from a patient whose treatment included radiotherapy and nephrectomy. This chain joins TRBV18 and TRBJ2-2; 7 bases are shared with TRBD2. The CDR3 reads CASSPPRSSGYTGELFF. CDR3 nucleotides: TGTGCCAGCTCACCACCACGATCTAGCGGTTACACCGGGGAGCTGTTTTTT.